The subject of this entry is one T cell receptor (beta chain). Clones were read by immunoSEQ multiplex PCR, and TCRdb kept only the in-frame ones, dropping some. The table shows about 72,000 clones, with roughly nine tenths occurring only once. The sample is drawn from a study of blood T cell repertoires in COVID-19. The overall study: Material from acute and convalescent COVID-19 was sourced from the United States, Italy and Spain.

V was trimmed by 3 bases and J by 8 bases, leaving 17 bases between them. In germline, CDR1 is LGHDT, CDR2 YNNKEL (reference sequence). CDR3 length: 15 amino acids. The sample was peripheral blood. J is TRBJ2-1 and V is TRBV3-1 (or the pseudogene TRBV3-2); the D gene is possibly TRBD2 (6 bases). The clonotype originates from a human donor in a cohort sampled during active COVID-19. Here the CDR3 reads CASSQTGTPPDEQFF. CDR3 coding DNA: TGTGCCAGCAGCCAGACCGGGACTCCCCCTGATGAGCAGTTCTTC.